These 5 T cell receptor beta chains were sequenced from one sample in a study of blood T cell repertoires in COVID-19. Only in-frame clones appear in the TCRdb table, and some are missing; sequencing was by immunoSEQ multiplex PCR. This repertoire shows 100,000 to 150,000 clones, roughly three quarters found once; its top ten account for 37%. The sequenced sample was peripheral blood. All receptors come from a middle-aged man with active or convalescent COVID-19.

The V and J genes are TRBV7-2 and TRBJ2-5; TRBD1 might be the D (6 bases). Germline values: CDR1 SGHTA, CDR2 FQGNSA. V was clipped by 1 base and J by 2 bases, with 8 bases between them. The CDR3 consists of 14 residues. The CDR3 loop reads CASSLDRAQETQYF. The DNA of the CDR3 is TGTGCCAGCAGCTTAGACAGGGCTCAAGAGACCCAGTACTTC.

The rearrangement uses TRBV20-1 and TRBJ2-1; no clear D gene. The germline CDR1 and CDR2 sequences are DFQATT and SNEGSKA (reference sequence). V was trimmed by 6 bases and J by 0 bases, leaving 3 bases between them. This CDR3 has 11 residues. CDR3 amino acids: CSAHSYNEQFF. The CDR3 DNA is TGCAGTGCCCACTCCTACAATGAGCAGTTCTTC.

This clone has just one count. The chain links TRBV5-6 to TRBJ2-1; D possibly corresponds to TRBD2 (6 bases). The CDR3 is made up of 15 amino acids. V was clipped by 3 bases and J by 0 bases, with 10 bases between them. CDR1 is SGHDT, CDR2 YYEEEE, per germline. The CDR3 DNA is TGTGCCAGCAGCTGGGGACTTAGCTCCTACAATGAGCAGTTCTTC. This codes for CASSWGLSSYNEQFF. Together with reference TRBV5-6 and TRBJ2-1, the CDR3 gives the full variable domain: DAGVTQSPTHLIKTRGQQVTLRCSPKSGHDTVSWYQQALGQGPQFIFQYYEEEERQRGNFPDRFSGHQFPNYSSELNVNALLLGDSALYLCASSWGLSSYNEQFFGPGTRLTVL.

As to this clone: The same CDR3 can be traced to other DNA sequences in this sample. The chain is built from TRBV6-5 and TRBJ1-2; D unresolved. Germline CDR1 and CDR2: MNHEY and SVGAGI. V was cut by 2 bases and J by 8 bases, with 6 bases left in between. The CDR3 sequence is 11 residues long. DNA for the CDR3: TGTGCCAGCAGTTACAGAGGCGGCTACACCTTC. Residues: CASSYRGGYTF.

This chain uses TRBV19 with TRBJ1-3, with 9 nucleotides matching TRBD1. J gave up 0 bases and V 6 bases, and 6 bases lay outside the gene matches. CDR3 length equals 16 residues. The germline V gene has CDR1 LNHDA and CDR2 SQIVND (reference sequence). CDR3 in amino acids: CASSPRTGVSGNTIYF. The CDR3, as DNA: TGTGCCAGTAGCCCTAGGACAGGGGTCTCTGGAAACACCATATATTTT.